The 15 T cell receptor beta chains reported below all come from one sample, sequenced in a study of untreated major depressive disorder. Study-wide findings and caveats: Depressed patients' CD4+ T cells carried increased TRBV05-01 (Vbeta 5.1) usage versus control CD4+ T cells.

Their recognized antigens are unknown. The data were produced by immunoSEQ multiplex PCR, yet TCRdb's version contains in-frame clones alone and is incomplete. This sample has about 20,000 clones; roughly 90% occur once, and the top ten carry approximately 0.58%. The specimen sequenced was CD4+ T cells from PBMCs. The receptor set was obtained from a woman aged 40 to 49 with major depressive disorder.

The genes are TRBV10-2 and TRBJ2-7; D remains unclear. This CDR3 comprises 14 residues. V dropped 0 bases and J dropped 5 bases, with 11 bases sitting between them. CDR1 is WSHSY, CDR2 SAAADI, per germline. CDR3 sequence reads: CASSESRSADEQYV. The CDR3 coding sequence is TGCGCCAGCAGTGAGTCTAGGTCTGCCGACGAGCAGTACGTC.

J is TRBJ1-1 and V is TRBV7-9; D gene ambiguous. V lost 5 bases, J lost 4 bases, and 14 bases lay in between. The CDR3 is 14 residues long. Germline V gene sequence: CDR1 SEHNR, CDR2 FQNEAQ (reference sequence). The DNA of the CDR3 is TGTGCCAGCAGCAGACGGACTTATAGCACTGAAGCTTTCTTT. It translates to CASSRRTYSTEAFF. The full variable domain, completed using reference TRBV7-9 and TRBJ1-1, is DTGVSQNPRHKITKRGQNVTFRCDPISEHNRLYWYRQTLGQGPEFLTYFQNEAQLEKSRLLSDRFSAERPKGSFSTLEIQRTEQGDSAMYLCASSRRTYSTEAFFGQGTRLTVV.

The chain links TRBV28 to TRBJ1-5; D gene unclear. Germline V gene sequence: CDR1 MDHEN, CDR2 SYDVKM. The CDR3 is 13 amino acids. The DNA of the CDR3 is TGTGCTAGTCATACGTTTAGCAATCAGCCCCAGCATTTT. Residues: CASHTFSNQPQHF.

The gene calls are TRBV4-2 and TRBJ2-5, with 12 nucleotides matching TRBD1. From germline, CDR1 is LGHNA and CDR2 YNFKEQ. V lost 8 bases and J lost 3; bases outside the gene matches: 7. This CDR3 has 15 residues. In DNA, the CDR3 is TGTGCCAGCGGGGACAGGGGGCGCCGGGAAGAGACCCAGTACTTC. Residues: CASGDRGRREETQYF.

The chain recombines TRBV6-5 with TRBJ1-1, with a possible D match to TRBD1 (5 bases). There are 14 residues in the CDR3. Deletions cut 2 bases from V and 2 bases from J, with 9 bases between. CDR1 is MNHEY, CDR2 SVGAGI, per germline. CDR3 sequence: CASSYLQGNTEAFF. In DNA, the CDR3 is TGTGCCAGCAGTTACCTTCAGGGTAACACTGAAGCTTTCTTT.

The chain combines TRBV2 with TRBJ2-3, with D tentatively TRBD1 (5 bases). Trimming removed 4 bases from V and 0 bases from J, with 5 bases in between. CDR3 length: 13 amino acids. The germline V gene has CDR1 SNHLY and CDR2 FYNNEI. The DNA for the CDR3 is TGTGCCAGCAGTGGACAGAGCACAGATACGCAGTATTTT. Translating it yields CASSGQSTDTQYF. Full variable domain (missing parts from reference TRBV2 and TRBJ2-3): EPEVTQTPSHQVTQMGQEVILRCVPISNHLYFYWYRQILGQKVEFLVSFYNNEISEKSEIFDDQFSVERPDGSNFTLKIRSTKLEDSAMYFCASSGQSTDTQYFGPGTRLTVL.

The chain recombines TRBV6-1 with TRBJ2-2; 8 nucleotides agree with TRBD2. The V and J ends lost 7 bases and 6 bases, in that order; junction bases with no gene match: 4. The germline gives CDR1 MNHNS, CDR2 SASEGT. The CDR3 is made up of 13 amino acids. DNA of the CDR3: TGTGCCAGCACCCCGGGAGGGTCCGGGGAGCTGTTTTTT. This gives the protein CASTPGGSGELFF.

V is TRBV7-6 and J is TRBJ2-7; 8 bases line up with TRBD1. Germline V CDR1 and CDR2: SGHVS, FNYEAQ. V dropped 1 base and J dropped 6; count of bases not matched to a gene: 8. The CDR3 consists of 15 residues. This CDR3 reads CASSLDTGGYREQYF. The CDR3 region has the DNA TGTGCCAGCAGCTTAGATACAGGGGGGTATCGCGAGCAGTACTTC.

The J gene is TRBJ2-1, the V gene TRBV29-1; 14 bases map to TRBD2. CDR1 is SQVTM and CDR2 is ANQGSEA in the germline V gene. This CDR3 is built from 15 residues. After removal of 6 bases from V and 4 bases from J, the junction contained 5 bases not matched to a gene. CDR3 in DNA: TGCAGCGTCGGGACTAGCGGGAGAATTTACAATGAGCAGTTCTTC. This sequence encodes CSVGTSGRIYNEQFF.

V is TRBV5-1 and J is TRBJ2-5; TRBD2 is a possible D gene (7 bases). Deletions cut 7 bases from V and 5 bases from J, with 21 bases between. The CDR3 spans 15 residues. CDR1 is SGHRS and CDR2 is YFSETQ in the germline V gene. CDR3 sequence (DNA): TGCGCCAGCCGGTCCCTGGCGGGGGCAGGGGAGACCCAGTACTTC. Translation gives CASRSLAGAGETQYF.

This chain uses TRBV18 with TRBJ2-7; D unresolved. CDR1 is KGHSH, CDR2 LQKENI, per germline. CDR3 length: 15 amino acids. The V gene lost 5 bases and the J gene lost 0 bases, with 14 bases spanning the gap. The CDR3 region is CASSTSPIDSYEQYF. CDR3 DNA sequence: TGTGCCAGCTCAACCAGTCCCATTGACTCCTACGAGCAGTACTTC. The complete variable domain, with remaining parts taken from reference TRBV18 and TRBJ2-7, reads NAGVMQNPRHLVRRRGQEARLRCSPMKGHSHVYWYRQLPEEGLKFMVYLQKENIIDESGMPKERFSAEFPKEGPSILRIQQVVRGDSAAYFCASSTSPIDSYEQYFGPGTRLTVT.

The chain is built from TRBV6-4 and TRBJ2-1, with D uncertain. Trimming shortened V by 5 bases and J by 0 bases, and 14 bases separated the two germline ends. There are 16 residues in the CDR3. Germline V gives CDR1 MRHNA, CDR2 SNTAGT. The CDR3 coding sequence is TGTGCCAGCAGTAGTTCCCAGGCGAGCTCCTACAATGAGCAGTTCTTC. Amino acid sequence: CASSSSQASSYNEQFF.

The V gene is TRBV10-1, the J gene TRBJ2-2; D may be TRBD1 or TRBD2 (5 bases each). The CDR3 extends over 15 amino acids. Germline CDR1 WNHNN, CDR2 SYGVQD (reference sequence). The germline V and J ends were trimmed by 3 bases and 5 bases, with 13 bases remaining between them. The CDR3 nucleotides read TGCGCCAGCAGTGAAACGTTTGGGGGTACCGGGGAGCTGTTTTTT. This gives the protein CASSETFGGTGELFF.

The V call is TRBV2, the J call TRBJ1-1; D remains ambiguous. Germline CDR1 and CDR2: SNHLY and FYNNEI. V lost 7 bases and J 8 bases, leaving 11 bases between the germline ends. The CDR3 is made up of 11 amino acids. The CDR3 loop reads CASMGWQEAFF. DNA for the CDR3: TGTGCCAGCATGGGGTGGCAGGAAGCTTTCTTT.

The chain links TRBV25-1 to TRBJ1-1, with TRBD1 matching over 10 bases. Germline loops: CDR1 MGHDK, CDR2 SYGVNS. Losses at the gene ends were 4 bases for V and 11 bases for J; bases not matched to a gene: 10. This CDR3 contains 14 residues. In nucleotides, the CDR3 is TGTGCCAGCAGTGCGACAGGGGGCGGCATGAAGGCTTTCTTT. As protein: CASSATGGGMKAFF.